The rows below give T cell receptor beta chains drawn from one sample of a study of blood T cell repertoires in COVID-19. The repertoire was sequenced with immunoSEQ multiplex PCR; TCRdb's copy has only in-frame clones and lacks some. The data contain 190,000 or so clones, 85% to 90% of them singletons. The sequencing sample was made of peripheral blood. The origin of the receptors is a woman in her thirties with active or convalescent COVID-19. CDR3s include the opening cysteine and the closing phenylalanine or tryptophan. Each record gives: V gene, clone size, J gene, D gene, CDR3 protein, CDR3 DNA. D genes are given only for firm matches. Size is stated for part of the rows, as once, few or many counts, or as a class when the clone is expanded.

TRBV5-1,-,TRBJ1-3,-,CASSLGLGRGSGNTIYF,TGCGCCAGCAGCTTGGGTCTGGGGCGAGGCTCTGGAAACACCATATATTTT
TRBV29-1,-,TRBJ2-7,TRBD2,CSVEVPGLAVPYEQYF,TGCAGCGTTGAAGTACCGGGACTAGCGGTCCCCTACGAGCAGTACTTC
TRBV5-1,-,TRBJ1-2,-,CASSLAGGGIDGYTF,TGCGCCAGCAGCTTGGCCGGGGGGGGCATTGACGGCTACACCTTC
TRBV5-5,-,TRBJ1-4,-,CASSPYTGMANEKLFF,TGTGCCAGCAGTCCGTATACAGGGATGGCTAATGAAAAACTGTTTTTT
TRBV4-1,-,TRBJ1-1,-,CASSQVTGHTEAFF,TGCGCCAGCAGCCAAGTTACAGGGCACACTGAAGCTTTCTTT
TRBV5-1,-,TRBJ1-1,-,CASSLASGNTEAFF,TGCGCCAGCAGCTTGGCGAGCGGGAACACTGAAGCTTTCTTT
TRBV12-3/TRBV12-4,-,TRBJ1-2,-,CASTYGQYGYTF,TGTGCCAGCACCTACGGACAGTATGGCTACACCTTC
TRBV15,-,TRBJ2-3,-,CATSRDKSTDTQYF,TGTGCCACCAGCAGAGATAAAAGCACAGATACGCAGTATTTT
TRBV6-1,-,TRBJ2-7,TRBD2,CASSGGWTSGGYEQYF,TGTGCCAGCAGTGGGGGATGGACTAGCGGGGGCTACGAGCAGTACTTC
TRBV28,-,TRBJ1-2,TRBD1,CASRVPLTGGDGYTF,TGTGCCAGCAGAGTCCCCTTAACAGGGGGAGATGGCTACACCTTC
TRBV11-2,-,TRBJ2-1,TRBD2,CASRATSGGANEQFF,TGTGCCAGCAGGGCTACTAGCGGGGGGGCGAATGAGCAGTTCTTC
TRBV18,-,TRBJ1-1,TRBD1,CASSPMGQSSTEAFF,TGTGCCAGCTCACCCATGGGACAGTCAAGCACTGAAGCTTTCTTT
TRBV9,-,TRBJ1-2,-,CASSRGAGGYTF,TGTGCCAGCAGTAGGGGTGCCGGGGGCTACACCTTC
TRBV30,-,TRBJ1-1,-,CAWWVGTEAFF,TGTGCCTGGTGGGTCGGGACTGAAGCTTTCTTT
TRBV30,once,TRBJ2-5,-,CAWLTQQETQYF,TGTGCCTGGTTGACACAGCAAGAGACCCAGTACTTC
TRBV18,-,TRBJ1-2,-,CASSPPGHNYGYTF,TGTGCCAGCTCACCACCGGGACACAACTATGGCTACACCTTC
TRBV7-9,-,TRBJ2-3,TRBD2,CASSPLRGLAGDKADTQYF,TGTGCCAGCAGCCCCCTTAGGGGATTAGCGGGAGATAAGGCAGATACGCAGTATTTT
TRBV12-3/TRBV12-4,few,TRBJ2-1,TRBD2,CASTKGLAPFF,TGTGCCAGCACCAAAGGACTAGCCCCGTTCTTC
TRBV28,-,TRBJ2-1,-,CASSLWQGTRMRNEQFF,TGTGCCAGCAGTTTATGGCAGGGCACTCGGATGAGGAATGAGCAGTTCTTC
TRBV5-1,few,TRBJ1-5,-,CASSLGGRDQPQHF,TGCGCCAGCAGCTTGGGTGGGCGGGATCAGCCCCAGCATTTT
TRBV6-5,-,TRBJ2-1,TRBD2,CASSYRLASYNEQFF,TGTGCCAGCAGTTACAGACTAGCGTCTTACAATGAGCAGTTCTTC
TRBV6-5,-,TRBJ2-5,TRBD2,CASRGGSSGETQYF,TGTGCCAGCAGGGGCGGGAGTAGTGGGGAGACCCAGTACTTC
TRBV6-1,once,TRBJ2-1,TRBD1,CASSEGRTGVPHNEQFF,TGTGCCAGCAGTGAGGGACGGACAGGGGTTCCCCACAATGAGCAGTTCTTC
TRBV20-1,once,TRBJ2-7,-,CSARGTDEQYF,TGCAGTGCTAGAGGGACAGATGAGCAGTACTTC
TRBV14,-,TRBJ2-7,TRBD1,CASRRTGDYEQYF,TGTGCCAGCAGGCGGACAGGGGACTACGAGCAGTACTTC
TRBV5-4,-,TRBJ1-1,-,CASSLEGGDTEAFF,TGTGCCAGCAGCTTGGAGGGGGGGGACACTGAAGCTTTCTTT
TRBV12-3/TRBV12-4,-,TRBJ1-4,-,CASSFSSSKLFF,TGTGCCAGCAGTTTCAGTTCGTCGAAGCTGTTTTTT
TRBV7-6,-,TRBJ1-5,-,CASSLGGGFSGNQPQHF,TGTGCCAGCAGCTTGGGAGGGGGTTTCTCGGGCAATCAGCCCCAGCATTTT
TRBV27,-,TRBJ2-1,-,CASSAASSYNEQFF,TGTGCCAGCAGCGCTGCGAGCTCCTACAATGAGCAGTTCTTC
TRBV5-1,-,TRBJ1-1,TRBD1,CASRVEGAAEAFF,TGCGCCAGCAGAGTGGAGGGGGCGGCTGAAGCTTTCTTT
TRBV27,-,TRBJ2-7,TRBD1,CASSWGQGNEQYF,TGTGCCAGCAGTTGGGGACAGGGAAACGAGCAGTACTTC
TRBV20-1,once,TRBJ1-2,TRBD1,CSASGPWTGDYGYTF,TGCAGTGCTAGTGGACCCTGGACAGGGGACTATGGCTACACCTTC
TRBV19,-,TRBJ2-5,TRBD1,CASSTDRGHQETQYF,TGTGCCAGTAGTACCGACAGGGGGCATCAGGAGACCCAGTACTTC
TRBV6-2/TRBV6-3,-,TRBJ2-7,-,CASSKPSSSYEQYF,TGTGCCAGCAGCAAACCATCTAGTTCCTACGAGCAGTACTTC
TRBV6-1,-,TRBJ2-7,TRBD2,CASSQALTSGIYEQYF,TGTGCCAGCAGTCAAGCCCTGACTAGCGGGATCTACGAGCAGTACTTC
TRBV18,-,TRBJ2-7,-,CASSPMQGLSYEQYF,TGTGCCAGCTCACCAATGCAGGGTCTTTCCTACGAGCAGTACTTC
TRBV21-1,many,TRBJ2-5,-,CASSPPRGWQETQYF,TGTGCCAGCAGCCCTCCCAGGGGGTGGCAAGAGACCCAGTACTTC
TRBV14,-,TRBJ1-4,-,CASSQEEEQGFRANEKLFF,TGTGCCAGCAGCCAAGAAGAAGAACAGGGTTTTCGGGCTAATGAAAAACTGTTTTTT
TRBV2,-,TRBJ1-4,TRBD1,CASTPQGLFNEKLFF,TGTGCCAGCACCCCACAGGGGCTATTTAATGAAAAACTGTTTTTT
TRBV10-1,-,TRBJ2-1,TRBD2,CASSESDIAAGGPSSYNEQFF,TGCGCCAGCAGTGAGTCCGATATAGCTGCGGGAGGGCCTAGCTCCTACAATGAGCAGTTCTTC
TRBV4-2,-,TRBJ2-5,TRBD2,CASSQEAGEETQYF,TGTGCCAGCAGCCAAGAAGCGGGGGAAGAGACCCAGTACTTC
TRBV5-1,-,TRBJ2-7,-,CASSPPGSKYEQYF,TGCGCCAGCAGCCCTCCCGGGTCCAAATACGAGCAGTACTTC
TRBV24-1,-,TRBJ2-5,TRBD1,CATSEGTARYQETQYF,TGTGCCACCAGTGAGGGGACAGCCAGGTACCAAGAGACCCAGTACTTC
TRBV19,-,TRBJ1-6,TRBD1,CASSTDRGYSPLHF,TGTGCCAGTAGCACTGACAGGGGGTATTCACCCCTCCACTTT
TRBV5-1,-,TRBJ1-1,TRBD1,CASSDLGQGGSFF,TGCGCCAGCAGCGACTTAGGACAGGGGGGATCTTTCTTT